This is a list of T cell receptor beta chains from one sample in a study of OX40 agonist ivuxolimab in advanced cancers. Sequencing used immunoSEQ multiplex PCR; TCRdb keeps in-frame clones, though not all of them. Of approximately 94,000 clones in the sample, approximately 81% are singletons; the top ten hold roughly 1.1%. Source: CD4+ or CD8+ T cells sorted from blood, taken in a trial of the OX40 agonist ivuxolimab. These receptors were collected from an adult with an advanced solid tumor such as melanoma, head and neck, liver or kidney cancer. The CDR3 runs from the conserved cysteine through the conserved F or W. D genes are given only for firm matches. Part of the rows lack a size; the others show once, few, many or a class for expanded clones.

D: TRBD2
J: TRBJ2-7
size: -
V: TRBV6-5
CDR3: CASSSYLASGPYEQYF
DNA: TGTGCCAGCAGTTCTTACTTGGCTAGCGGACCCTACGAGCAGTACTTC

D: -
J: TRBJ2-3
size: -
V: TRBV19
CDR3: CASSSPGRPDTQYF
DNA: TGTGCCAGTAGCTCCCCGGGGCGACCAGATACGCAGTATTTT

D: TRBD1
J: TRBJ2-1
size: -
V: TRBV2
CDR3: CASRAGGSYNEQFF
DNA: TGTGCCAGCAGAGCAGGGGGCTCCTACAATGAGCAGTTCTTC

D: -
J: TRBJ1-1
size: once
V: TRBV18
CDR3: CASSPVDRELNTEAFF
DNA: TGTGCCAGCTCACCTGTTGACCGGGAATTGAACACTGAAGCTTTCTTT

D: -
J: TRBJ1-6
size: few
V: TRBV6-5
CDR3: CASSYSGMGTRVPLHF
DNA: TGTGCCAGCAGTTACTCGGGGATGGGGACCCGGGTACCCCTCCACTTT

D: -
J: TRBJ1-1
size: once
V: TRBV6-6
CDR3: CASRVDRNTEAFF
DNA: TGTGCCAGCAGGGTTGACAGGAACACTGAAGCTTTCTTT

D: -
J: TRBJ2-2
size: -
V: TRBV23-1
CDR3: CASDRYQRVGNTGELFF
DNA: TGCGCCAGCGACCGCTACCAAAGGGTCGGAAACACCGGGGAGCTGTTTTTT

D: -
J: TRBJ1-1
size: once
V: TRBV27
CDR3: CASLKEGEAFF
DNA: TGTGCCAGCTTAAAGGAGGGAGAGGCTTTCTTT

D: TRBD1
J: TRBJ2-4
size: -
V: TRBV27
CDR3: CASSLSPTGSTNIQYF
DNA: TGTGCCAGCAGTTTATCGCCGACAGGGAGTACAAACATTCAGTACTTC

D: -
J: TRBJ1-5
size: -
V: TRBV28
CDR3: CASSFRLTGREPQHF
DNA: TGTGCCAGCAGTTTTCGGCTGACCGGGAGGGAACCCCAGCATTTT

D: TRBD2
J: TRBJ2-3
size: -
V: TRBV7-2
CDR3: CASSLAPAGVSTDTQYF
DNA: TGTGCCAGCAGCTTAGCCCCAGCGGGGGTGTCCACAGATACGCAGTATTTT

D: -
J: TRBJ1-1
size: once
V: TRBV5-1
CDR3: CASSLGGRNTEAFF
DNA: TGCGCCAGCAGCTTGGGAGGGAGAAACACTGAAGCTTTCTTT

D: -
J: TRBJ1-5
size: -
V: TRBV10-2
CDR3: CASSRTGKGYQPQHF
DNA: TGCGCCAGCAGTAGAACGGGGAAGGGGTATCAGCCCCAGCATTTT

D: -
J: TRBJ1-1
size: once
V: TRBV9
CDR3: CASSPRSLTEAFF
DNA: TGTGCCAGCAGCCCCCGGTCCCTAACTGAAGCTTTCTTT

D: -
J: TRBJ1-1
size: -
V: TRBV6-5
CDR3: CASSYLGNTEAFF
DNA: TGTGCCAGCAGTTACCTGGGGAACACTGAAGCTTTCTTT

D: -
J: TRBJ1-3
size: -
V: TRBV7-2
CDR3: CASSFGVSGNTIYF
DNA: TGTGCCAGCAGCTTTGGGGTGTCTGGAAACACCATATATTTT

D: -
J: TRBJ1-1
size: medium-sized
V: TRBV5-5
CDR3: CASSLRGSSAFF
DNA: TGTGCCAGCAGCTTGAGAGGGTCGTCAGCTTTCTTT

D: TRBD2
J: TRBJ2-1
size: -
V: TRBV28
CDR3: CASEGTSTYNEQFF
DNA: TGTGCCAGCGAAGGGACTAGCACCTACAATGAGCAGTTCTTC

D: -
J: TRBJ1-2
size: -
V: TRBV6-5
CDR3: CATRGGNYGYTF
DNA: TGTGCCACCAGAGGGGGGAACTATGGCTACACCTTC

D: -
J: TRBJ1-2
size: -
V: TRBV13
CDR3: CASSFQGGGYTF
DNA: TGTGCCAGCAGCTTTCAGGGCGGTGGCTACACCTTC

D: TRBD1
J: TRBJ2-3
size: -
V: TRBV19
CDR3: CASSAHRDSPQYF
DNA: TGTGCCAGTAGTGCCCACCGGGACAGCCCGCAGTATTTT

D: -
J: TRBJ1-2
size: -
V: TRBV6-5
CDR3: CAATGSGVYGYTF
DNA: TGTGCCGCTACAGGCAGCGGGGTTTATGGCTACACCTTC

D: -
J: TRBJ1-6
size: -
V: TRBV7-3
CDR3: CARYRGSSYNSPLHF
DNA: TGTGCCAGGTATAGGGGGAGCTCCTATAATTCACCCCTCCACTTT

D: TRBD1
J: TRBJ1-1
size: -
V: TRBV18
CDR3: CASSPGQGPGIEAFF
DNA: TGTGCCAGCTCACCGGGACAGGGGCCGGGAATTGAAGCTTTCTTT

D: -
J: TRBJ2-4
size: -
V: TRBV10-3
CDR3: CAISASLRDFENIQYF
DNA: TGTGCCATCAGTGCCTCTCTACGGGACTTTGAAAACATTCAGTACTTC

D: -
J: TRBJ1-6
size: few
V: TRBV6-5
CDR3: CASTSGEVTPLHF
DNA: TGTGCCAGCACTAGCGGGGAGGTCACACCCCTCCACTTT

D: -
J: TRBJ2-7
size: -
V: TRBV10-3
CDR3: CAISEPGGSKSYEQYF
DNA: TGTGCCATCAGTGAGCCTGGAGGATCCAAGTCCTACGAGCAGTACTTC

D: -
J: TRBJ1-2
size: few
V: TRBV28
CDR3: CASSQLYGYTF
DNA: TGTGCCAGCAGCCAGCTCTATGGCTACACCTTC

D: -
J: TRBJ1-2
size: -
V: TRBV12-5
CDR3: CASGLQGNYGYTF
DNA: TGTGCTAGTGGTTTACAGGGTAACTATGGCTACACCTTC

D: TRBD1
J: TRBJ1-3
size: -
V: TRBV30
CDR3: CAWGGQGPGNTIYF
DNA: TGTGCCTGGGGGGGACAGGGCCCTGGAAACACCATATATTTT

D: TRBD2
J: TRBJ2-7
size: -
V: TRBV5-1
CDR3: CASNPTSGVSGEQYF
DNA: TGCGCCAGCAATCCAACTAGCGGGGTATCGGGAGAGCAGTACTTC

D: -
J: TRBJ2-5
size: -
V: TRBV9
CDR3: CASSVGGGGYRETQYF
DNA: TGTGCCAGCAGCGTAGGAGGAGGGGGGTACAGGGAGACCCAGTACTTC

D: -
J: TRBJ1-6
size: -
V: TRBV7-7
CDR3: CASSLKRSYNSPLHF
DNA: TGTGCCAGCAGCTTGAAGAGATCGTATAATTCACCCCTCCACTTT

D: -
J: TRBJ2-4
size: -
V: TRBV18
CDR3: CASSPTTGLLNIQYF
DNA: TGTGCCAGCTCACCAACCACAGGGCTGTTAAACATTCAGTACTTC

D: TRBD1
J: TRBJ2-5
size: -
V: TRBV6-5
CDR3: CASSYGTEQETQYF
DNA: TGTGCCAGCAGTTACGGGACAGAACAAGAGACCCAGTACTTC

D: -
J: TRBJ1-2
size: few
V: TRBV5-8
CDR3: CASSPRGVLYGYTF
DNA: TGTGCCAGCAGCCCGAGGGGGGTCCTCTATGGCTACACCTTC

D: TRBD1
J: TRBJ1-5
size: -
V: TRBV19
CDR3: CASSPQGSSRDQPQHF
DNA: TGTGCCAGTAGTCCACAGGGGAGCTCCAGAGATCAGCCCCAGCATTTT

D: -
J: TRBJ1-1
size: -
V: TRBV27
CDR3: CATSRGANTEAFF
DNA: TGTGCCACTTCCCGCGGGGCGAACACTGAAGCTTTCTTT

D: -
J: TRBJ1-6
size: -
V: TRBV18
CDR3: CASSPSYQENSPLHF
DNA: TGTGCCAGCTCACCATCGTACCAGGAAAATTCACCCCTCCACTTT

D: -
J: TRBJ2-1
size: -
V: TRBV11-2
CDR3: CASSSVRGYNEQFF
DNA: TGTGCCAGCAGCTCCGTTCGGGGGTACAATGAGCAGTTCTTC

D: -
J: TRBJ1-2
size: few
V: TRBV7-9
CDR3: CAQGRSNGYTF
DNA: TGTGCTCAGGGCCGTTCGAACGGCTACACCTTC

D: -
J: TRBJ2-7
size: -
V: TRBV25-1
CDR3: CASSDPTGRYEQYF
DNA: TGTGCCAGCAGTGACCCTACAGGGAGGTACGAGCAGTACTTC